This T cell receptor beta chain was recorded in a study of blood T cell repertoires in COVID-19. Study overall: Sites across the United States, Italy and Spain contributed samples from acute and convalescent COVID-19. Sources were T cells, B-cell-depleted T cells, or PBMCs; the material itself was cDNA or gDNA.

V was pared by 8 bases and J by 0 bases, with 12 bases between. The CDR3 runs 13 residues. From germline, CDR1 is SGHRS and CDR2 YFSETQ. Original processing methods: Estimates of nucleated cell counts were drawn from the amplification of reference gene primers. Libraries were prepared by immunoSEQ multiplex PCR; TCRdb keeps only in-frame clonotypes and omits some of them. V and J calls plus clone size are reproduced from that table; the DNA served to infer D and trimming. In the table there are about 200,000 clones, 70% to 85% of which are singletons. This clone was counted a single time. The sequenced sample consisted of peripheral blood. The clonotype comes from a human donor with acute or convalescent COVID-19. The donor label of this sample is uncertain. The gene calls are TRBV5-1 and TRBJ2-7; D perhaps matches TRBD1 (5 bases). CDR3 region: CASSDISSYEQYF. The CDR3, as DNA: TGCGCCAGTTCGGACATTAGCTCCTACGAGCAGTACTTC.